This TCR beta chain was sequenced for a study of CD8 T cells in ankylosing spondylitis. Points from the study as a whole: Ankylosing spondylitis blood appeared to be characterized by a TCR beta motif of 8 or 9 highly homologous variants. In reactive arthritis synovial fluid and blood, some motif variants had been reported before. Peripheral blood held disease-linked clones only at relatively low frequency, and these were CD8+.

This clonotype occurred many times. What it recognizes is unknown. TCRdb ran MiXCR on the 5' RACE reads and lists one entry per CDR3 protein. This repertoire shows about 130,000 distinct CDR3 sequences, about a tenth found once; its top ten account for approximately 3.6%. This clonotype originated in a male donor with ankylosing spondylitis or in good health (not recorded which). The sequencing input was blood, either unsorted or a sorted T cell fraction (not recorded which).

Written as DNA, the CDR3 is TGTGCCAGCAGCTTAGCACCAGGGACAGACTACGAGCAGTACTTC. This codes for CASSLAPGTDYEQYF. The chain couples TRBV7-2 to TRBJ2-7; 7 nucleotides line up with TRBD1. Germline V gene lookup returns CDR1 SGHTA and CDR2 FQGNSA. Trimming at V came to 0 bases and at J to 3 bases, leaving 5 bases not matched to a gene. The CDR3 length is 15 residues.